One sample yielded the 21 T cell receptor beta chains listed below, sequenced in a study of blood T cell repertoires in COVID-19. Repertoires were generated with immunoSEQ multiplex PCR, while TCRdb's copy carries only in-frame clones and drops some. The data hold 150,000 to 200,000 clones, with nearly 90% observed a single time. The source material was peripheral blood. The receptors come from a man between 60 and 75 years old with active or convalescent COVID-19.

The J gene is TRBJ2-5, the V gene TRBV20-1, with 7 nucleotides matching TRBD2. The germline CDR1 and CDR2 sequences are DFQATT and SNEGSKA (reference sequence). V trimming: 5 bases; J trimming: 5 bases; junction bases outside the gene matches: 2. This CDR3 has 11 amino acids. CDR3 nucleotide sequence: TGCAGTGCTGGGGGGGTGGAGACCCAGTACTTC. It encodes CSAGGVETQYF.

The chain links TRBV4-1 to TRBJ1-2; the D is unclear. CDR3 length: 15 amino acids. V was clipped by 0 bases and J by 5 bases, with 13 bases between them. CDR1 is MGHRA and CDR2 is YSYEKL in the germline V gene. CDR3 in amino acids: CASSQDPGFEYGYTF. CDR3 in DNA: TGCGCCAGCAGCCAAGATCCGGGGTTCGAGTATGGCTACACCTTC.

The V gene is TRBV6-5, the J gene TRBJ1-1; the D gene is possibly TRBD1 (5 bases). CDR3 length equals 13 residues. The germline V gene has CDR1 MNHEY and CDR2 SVGAGI. V lost 0 bases to trimming and J lost 10 bases, with 12 bases between them. The CDR3 is CASSYSFLQGAFF. The CDR3 DNA sequence: TGTGCCAGCAGTTACTCGTTTTTGCAGGGAGCTTTCTTT.

The V call is TRBV9, the J call TRBJ2-3; D might be TRBD1 (5 bases). V was shortened by 3 bases and J by 4 bases, with 15 bases between the two germline ends. There are 15 residues in the CDR3. Germline CDR1 reads SGDLS; CDR2 reads YYNGEE. CDR3 sequence reads: CASSADRAWSDTQYF. The DNA of the CDR3 is TGTGCCAGCAGCGCAGACAGAGCTTGGTCAGATACGCAGTATTTT. Full variable domain (missing parts from reference TRBV9 and TRBJ2-3): DSGVTQTPKHLITATGQRVTLRCSPRSGDLSVYWYQQSLDQGLQFLIQYYNGEERAKGNILERFSAQQFPDLHSELNLSSLELGDSALYFCASSADRAWSDTQYFGPGTRLTVL.

CDR3 DNA: TGTGCCAGCAGCCACCCCCCCGGCGGCACCTACGAGCAGTACTTC. Amino acids: CASSHPPGGTYEQYF. The chain couples TRBV3-1 (or the pseudogene TRBV3-2) to TRBJ2-7; D is ambiguous. V was clipped by 3 bases and J by 2 bases, with 14 bases between them. The CDR3 is 15 amino acids. CDR1 LGHDT and CDR2 YNNKEL come from the germline V gene (reference sequence).

The chain couples TRBV18 to TRBJ2-1; possible D gene TRBD1, 5 bases. Germline values: CDR1 KGHSH, CDR2 LQKENI. CDR3 size: 15 residues. V was cut by 4 bases and J by 1 base, with 11 bases left in between. CDR3 sequence reads: CASSLDIASYNEQFF. CDR3 DNA: TGTGCCAGCTCACTGGACATAGCTTCCTACAATGAGCAGTTCTTC.

The chain's CDR3 is CASSDGQNSYEQYF. The CDR3 region has the DNA TGCGCCAGCAGCGACGGACAGAACTCCTACGAGCAGTACTTC. V is TRBV5-1 and J is TRBJ2-7, with a possible D match to TRBD1 (6 bases). CDR1 is SGHRS and CDR2 is YFSETQ in the germline V gene. There are 14 residues in the CDR3. With 4 bases removed from V and 0 bases from J, the gap between germline ends came to 11 bases.

This CDR3 reads CASSQEEHKQTQYF. In DNA form, the CDR3 reads TGTGCCAGCAGCCAAGAGGAGCACAAGCAGACCCAGTACTTC. The rearrangement uses TRBV4-2 and TRBJ2-5; D is ambiguous. The CDR3 spans 14 residues. The V end was cut by 0 bases, the J end by 6 bases, with 11 bases between. Germline V CDR1 and CDR2: LGHNA, YNFKEQ.

The V and J genes are TRBV7-9 and TRBJ1-2, with D maybe TRBD1 (5 bases). CDR1 SEHNR and CDR2 FQNEAQ come from the germline V gene (reference sequence). The CDR3 is made up of 17 amino acids. V was clipped by 5 bases and J by 6 bases, with 25 bases between them. As DNA, the CDR3 is TGTGCCAGCAGCCAAGGCGCGCATAGGTGGGGCCCAAATGGCTACACCTTC. Protein product: CASSQGAHRWGPNGYTF.

This clone was counted a few times. The V call is TRBV24-1, the J call TRBJ2-2; 8 nucleotides line up with TRBD2. J lost 0 bases, V lost 5 bases, and 10 bases had no gene match. This CDR3 has 18 amino acids. The germline gives CDR1 KGHDR, CDR2 SFDVKD. In DNA form, the CDR3 reads TGTGCCACCAGTGGAAGAACTAGCGGCGACACGAACACCGGGGAGCTGTTTTTT. It specifies CATSGRTSGDTNTGELFF.

J is TRBJ2-3 and V is TRBV11-2; tentatively, D is TRBD2 (5 bases). The V end was cut by 5 bases, the J end by 2 bases, with 11 bases between. Germline V gene data show CDR1 as SGHAT and CDR2 as FQNNGV. The length of the CDR3 is 14 residues. CDR3 in DNA: TGTGCCAGCAGCCGAAGCGGAGACACAGATACGCAGTATTTT. It is translated as CASSRSGDTDTQYF. Based on the CDR3 plus reference TRBV11-2 and TRBJ2-3, the full variable domain is EAGVAQSPRYKIIEKRQSVAFWCNPISGHATLYWYQQILGQGPKLLIQFQNNGVVDDSQLPKDRFSAERLKGVDSTLKIQPAKLEDSAVYLCASSRSGDTDTQYFGPGTRLTVL.

The J gene is TRBJ1-4, the V gene TRBV30; 7 nucleotides agree with TRBD1. CDR1 GTSNPN and CDR2 SVGIG come from the germline V gene (reference sequence). This CDR3 is built from 15 residues. J lost 4 bases, V lost 2 bases, and 7 bases had no gene match. CDR3: CAWSNTGASNEKLFF. The CDR3 DNA reads TGTGCCTGGAGTAACACAGGGGCGAGTAATGAAAAACTGTTTTTT.

This clone was recorded only once. The chain joins TRBV9 to TRBJ2-5; D is possibly TRBD2 (6 bases). This CDR3 has 14 amino acids. Trimming took off 0 bases at V and 7 bases at J, with 13 bases between the two ends. Germline CDR1 and CDR2: SGDLS and YYNGEE. DNA of the CDR3: TGTGCCAGCAGCGTAGGACTAGGCGTGGGGACCCAGTACTTC. Its translation: CASSVGLGVGTQYF.

This rearrangement joins TRBV2 to TRBJ1-6; TRBD1 matches 8 bases. This CDR3 has 15 residues. Losses at the gene ends were 6 bases for V and 2 bases for J; bases not matched to a gene: 3. Germline values: CDR1 SNHLY, CDR2 FYNNEI. The CDR3 loop is CASRDRGPYNSPLHF. For the CDR3, the DNA is TGTGCCAGCAGAGACAGGGGTCCCTATAATTCACCCCTCCACTTT.

This chain links TRBV15 with TRBJ1-5; possibly TRBD1 for D (5 bases). V lost 9 bases and J 0 bases, leaving 12 bases between the germline ends. Germline CDR1 LNHNV, CDR2 YYDKDF (reference sequence). The CDR3 totals 14 residues. This CDR3 is CATGGDYSNQPQHF. For the CDR3, the DNA is TGTGCCACGGGGGGGGACTATAGCAATCAGCCCCAGCATTTT.

This chain uses TRBV9 with TRBJ2-7; the match to TRBD1 covers 7 bases. CDR3 length: 14 residues. Germline CDR1 SGDLS, CDR2 YYNGEE. With 2 bases clipped from V and 5 bases from J, the junction kept 7 bases outside the gene matches. CDR3 nucleotides: TGTGCCAGCAGCGTCGAGATACAGGGGAACGAGCAGTACTTC. This sequence encodes CASSVEIQGNEQYF.

The chain links TRBV5-4 to TRBJ1-1; D is possibly TRBD1 (6 bases). Germline assignment: CDR1 SGHNT and CDR2 YYREEE (reference sequence). Trimming cost V 4 bases and J 1 base, with 11 bases left between them. The CDR3 has 14 amino acids. CDR3 sequence: CASSMDSRNTEAFF. CDR3 sequence (DNA): TGTGCCAGCAGCATGGACAGCAGGAACACTGAAGCTTTCTTT.

This rearrangement joins TRBV5-5 to TRBJ1-4, with TRBD1 identical over 11 bases. The V segment lost 4 bases and the J segment 7 bases; nucleotides outside the gene matches: 9. Germline CDR1 SGHKS, CDR2 YYEKEE (reference sequence). The CDR3 extends over 16 amino acids. Here the CDR3 DNA reads TGTGCCAGCAGCCCGGCGGGTGGGACAGGGGGTGAAAAACTGTTTTTT. It translates to CASSPAGGTGGEKLFF. Full variable domain (outside the CDR3, taken from reference TRBV5-5 and TRBJ1-4): DAGVTQSPTHLIKTRGQQVTLRCSPISGHKSVSWYQQVLGQGPQFIFQYYEKEERGRGNFPDRFSARQFPNYSSELNVNALLLGDSALYLCASSPAGGTGGEKLFFGSGTQLSVL.

Many counts were recorded for this clone. The rearrangement links TRBV24-1 to TRBJ2-1; tentative D call: TRBD1 (7 bases). The CDR3 has 14 residues. V was trimmed by 7 bases and J by 8 bases, leaving 17 bases between them. CDR1 is KGHDR and CDR2 is SFDVKD in the germline V gene. The CDR3 DNA is TGTGCCACCAGGCCGACAGGGAGGAGGGATGAGCAGTTCTTC. Residues: CATRPTGRRDEQFF.

This clone was found once. The CDR3 DNA follows: TGTGCCAGCAGTGGGTGGCGGGACCTCTCCTACAATGAGCAGTTCTTC. It encodes CASSGWRDLSYNEQFF. The genes are TRBV2 and TRBJ2-1; D possibly corresponds to TRBD2 (6 bases). The V gene's germline CDR1 is SNHLY and CDR2 FYNNEI. This CDR3 comprises 16 residues. Trimming took off 4 bases at V and 0 bases at J, with 13 bases between the two ends.

The gene calls are TRBV5-1 and TRBJ2-5, with D maybe TRBD2 (6 bases). Germline values: CDR1 SGHRS, CDR2 YFSETQ. V lost 4 bases, J lost 5 bases, and 15 bases lay in between. There are 14 residues in the CDR3. The CDR3 protein is CASSARRAGETQYF. For the CDR3, the DNA is TGCGCCAGCAGCGCAAGGAGGGCAGGCGAGACCCAGTACTTC.